This T cell receptor (beta chain) emerged from a study of PD-1 blockade in classical Hodgkin lymphoma (dated by TCRdb to about 2020). For the study in its entirety: Nivolumab dosing was 3 mg/kg intravenously every 2 weeks, continuing until either disease progression or unacceptable toxicity. The study used CyTOF and TCR beta sequencing to define a peripheral blood immune signature of response to PD-1 blockade in classical Hodgkin lymphoma.

Study-level results and caveats: Baseline TCR diversity was reported to be lower in newly diagnosed patients than in healthy donors and to be lower still in relapsed/refractory patients. Trial patients with a complete response had baseline diversity similar to that of newly diagnosed patients, while partial responders and progressors had significantly lower diversity. Lower diversity was observed in patients in whom nivolumab was started less than 1 year after ASCT, and these patients were excluded from later analyses so that confounding by immune reconstitution would be avoided. The study covered only a single clinical trial cohort, and the causes of the repertoire differences, possibly disease activity or prior therapy, were still not defined. By C4D1, a significant rise was seen in CD4+ TCR diversity but not in CD8+ TCR diversity (p=0.0027 vs p=0.16), and the rise was most apparent among complete responders (p=0.02).

About this clone itself: Its antigen remains unidentified. The input lacks base qualities; no much larger clone sits a single base away.

The Qiagen DNeasy kit was used to extract genomic DNA from unsorted PBMCs and from the negatively selected CD4+ and CD8+ fractions. TCR beta CDR3 regions were subjected to amplification by immunoSEQ multiplex PCR with primers that anneal to V and J segments. A synthetic immune receptor repertoire was used to minimize amplification bias, and remaining bias was computationally removed after sequencing. The source study handled its data this way. Repertoire diversity was quantified as the Shannon entropy index using custom Python scripts. The unsorted, CD4+ and CD8+ repertoires were each analyzed separately, with the exception of combined analyses, where CD4+ and CD8+ sequences were merged in silico. Clonal expansion was defined as at least a 2-fold frequency increase after treatment relative to C1D1, with a pseudocount of 0.5 for undetected baseline clones. Clones with 0 or 1 copy at C1D1 were classified as singleton clones, and clones with 2 or more copies were classified as non-singleton clones. Clones expanded in unsorted samples were assigned a CD4+, CD8+ or unknown annotation through matching of protein sequences in sorted samples from the same patient. Diversity changes from C1D1 to C4D1 were tested in paired samples using Wilcoxon tests. TCRdb took over this immuneACCESS table, retaining in-frame rearrangements with V and J assigned. Such tables are incomplete; in checked studies, under half of the missing clones stem from an unresolved V gene, and the remainder is unexplained. D and trimming come from the DNA, and the V and J calls and clone size come from that table. The sample has tens of thousands of clones on record, roughly 89% of them singletons. Together, the top ten hold about 10% of the sample.

After removal of 5 bases from V and 6 bases from J, the junction retains 6 bases not matched to a gene. The CDR3 covers 15 residues, taking in both the cysteine and the phenylalanine. The DNA shown is the 45-base CDR3, in frame from base 1. The germline V gene specifies MGHRA as CDR1 and YSYEKL as CDR2. What this sample's time point label stands for: cycle 2 day 1 (C2D1) of nivolumab. All trial patients had relapsed after autologous stem cell transplantation, with cohorts A, B and C differing in prior brentuximab vedotin exposure. The trial cohort comprised fewer than 65 patients with relapsed/refractory classical Hodgkin lymphoma whose best overall responses were complete response, partial response or progressive disease. In the multi-cohort phase II CheckMate 205 trial, trial patients received single-agent nivolumab. Best overall response was determined by an independent review committee according to the 2007 International Working Group response criteria. PBMCs from the trial were collected at three points: immediately before nivolumab initiation (C1D1), and during therapy at cycle 2 day 1 and cycle 4 day 1. After peripheral blood was drawn into 8 mL Vacutainer Cell Preparation Tubes, PBMCs were isolated by centrifugation and then cryopreserved.

The source of this sequence is a human donor with classical Hodgkin lymphoma. This receptor chain uses TRBV4-1 and TRBJ1-4, with 10 middle bases fitting TRBD1. Sequenced material: peripheral blood mononuclear cells (PBMCs), taken before the second cycle of nivolumab. The CDR3 reads CASSKPGQGYEKLFF. The DNA reads as follows: TGCGCCAGCAGCAAACCGGGACAGGGGTATGAAAAACTGTTTTTT.